The present TCR beta chain was sequenced within a study of cytomegalovirus exposure and HLA in healthy donors (dated by TCRdb to 2017 to 2019). Describing the broader study: In an earlier analysis of 450 to 750 of the donors, around 290 Gb of sequence data and 90 million to 130 million unique TCR beta sequences from about 179 million T cells were reported. An early release that covered roughly 600 HLA-typed donors contained approximately 290 gigabases of sequencing data and 80 million or so unique TCR sequences. The genetic ancestry cluster associated with self-reported Caucasian donors included over 80% of the approximately 400 genotyped donors. The aim of the study was to test whether cataloging public T cell receptors could identify signatures of past pathogen exposure. The study profiled the T cell repertoires of about 720 subjects by immunosequencing and related them to cytomegalovirus serostatus. A separate validation cohort of approximately 130 different subjects was used in addition to the roughly 700-subject first cohort. The study combined high-throughput TCR immunosequencing, statistical association of individual TCRs with disease status, and machine learning to predict cytomegalovirus infection status. A later analysis re-examined previously published TCR beta repertoires from around 670 donors and added high-resolution HLA genotyping to investigate patterns of TCR occurrence. Rather than using new phenotypic data, the later analysis identified candidate immune exposures from TCR beta sequences and from how often those sequences occurred across donors. An earlier analysis of fewer than 700 of the donors applied high-throughput TCR beta sequencing to assess whether each TCR beta V gene segment acted as functional or pseudogenic. Donor age, sex, ethnicity and CMV serostatus were collected together with the repertoire data. A later genetic analysis used genome-wide SNP genotypes for 398 of the 666 donors, treating that subset as a discovery cohort. All discovery cohort repertoires had been generated using a single sequencing platform. Class I and class II HLA loci were covered by the typing at four-digit resolution. The number of donors typed differed by locus, with 629-630 for A, B, C, DRB1 and DQB1, roughly 550 for DQA1, 600 to 610 for DPA1, and under 490 for DPB1. Because of strong linkage in the cohort, roughly five DR-DQ haplotypes were treated as single units for association and clustering. Among 398 genotyped donors of the cohort, an average of roughly 240,000 unique TCR beta nucleotide sequences were sequenced per donor, roughly 18% of them non-productive. What the study reported, not specific to this receptor: Correlated functional status among segregating V segments might reflect linkage disequilibrium, but an unknown experimental factor could not be ruled out. An association between a missense DCLRE1C variant and V-gene and J-gene trimming of TCR beta chains was found in a later genetic analysis and replicated in an independent cohort. In a later analysis, 16,951 TCR beta sequences were associated with specific HLA alleles at a false discovery rate of 0.05. According to a later analysis, most CMV-associated TCR beta chains appeared to be HLA-restricted, and the HLA associations seemed to be driven largely by CMV exposure. HLA typing was unavailable for some donors at each locus, so association tests used only the typed subset. It was suggested by the authors that the approach could potentially be generalized to other disease states and immunological phenotypes. The cohort was sequenced for TCR beta chains only, and without alpha or paired-chain data the features that could be detected were limited. Sequencing depth was assumed to be roughly uniform across donors in the presence/absence analyses, though that assumption may not hold. For the cohort, immune exposure information was limited to CMV serostatus. A cluster of highly shared sequence variants was judged likely to represent a technical artifact of the sequencing pipeline. Broadly in line with IMGT annotations, most TCR beta V segments showed up in productive rearrangements about 87% or about 30% of the time in an earlier analysis of under 700 of the donors. A total of 164 TCR beta chains were listed by the study as associated with cytomegalovirus. A further reported finding was that TCR beta sequences accurately predicted the HLA-A and HLA-B alleles for most subjects in the first cohort. Some IMGT-functional V segments, including TRBV6-2 and TRBV6-3, could not be distinguished by the 87-base-pair reads and were therefore excluded. The earlier analysis of a few hundred of the donors excluded seventeen rarely observed V segments, including chromosome 9 orphons, because counts were too low. According to a later analysis, TCR association rates differed among HLA loci, with DRB1 alleles showing the most associated TCRs and HLA-C alleles showing the fewest. When HLA alleles, especially DR and DQ, strongly co-occurred, TCR associations were difficult to assign to individual alleles. The classifier was reported to diagnose cytomegalovirus status with high specificity and sensitivity in both the original cohort and the validation cohort. Across donors, most TCR sequences were observed very rarely, whereas some public TCRs were present in many individuals. Compared with the approximately 670-donor mean, donors in an Asian-associated ancestry cluster had fewer N-insertions in productive TCRs, according to a later genetic analysis. A few of the identified cytomegalovirus-associated TCR beta chains were confirmed in vitro to be specific for cytomegalovirus antigens. Compared with equally common non-associated chains, HLA-associated TCR beta chains in a later analysis were more clonally expanded and had lower generation probabilities. A later analysis reported that several top co-occurrence clusters appeared linked to parvovirus B19, influenza, CMV and Epstein-Barr virus.

V loses 4 bases at its end and J loses 2 bases; junction bases beyond the gene matches: 11. For CDR1 and CDR2, the germline V gene lists ENHRY and SYGVKD. The CDR3 contains 17 residues, cysteine and phenylalanine counted. Solely the CDR3 DNA is kept, with 51 bases framed from the first base. Library preparation used the immunoSEQ multiplex PCR assay. For the multiplex PCR, a mixture combining 60 forward primers for TCR Vbeta segments and 13 reverse primers for TCR Jbeta segments was used. The CDR3 region of rearranged TCR beta genes was amplified from genomic DNA with a multiplex PCR assay. The Illumina HiSeq System was used to sequence the amplified TCR beta libraries as 87-base-pair reads. As for how the authors treated the data: Across the 670 or so repertoires, a later analysis counted 80 million or so unique TCR beta chains, 8.5 million to 12 million of which were shared by at least two donors. Raw reads were error-corrected and collapsed into unique sequences with a nearest-neighbor algorithm that merged closely related sequences to remove PCR and sequencing errors. V, D and J gene segments were assigned by aligning CDR3 sequences to IMGT reference sequences. Each retained sequence needed at least a six-nucleotide match to both a V gene segment and a J gene segment. A rearrangement was called productive if the CDR3 had no stop codons and remained in frame with V and J, and every other rearrangement was called non-productive. Following IMGT convention, CDR3 was defined as the stretch from the second conserved V-encoded cysteine up to the conserved J-encoded phenylalanine. In an earlier analysis of around 640 of the donors, sequences lacking an unambiguous match to a single V gene segment were excluded. In an earlier analysis of more than 500 of the donors, a V segment was called functional when productive rearrangements were above 56.7%, and segregating when the standard deviation between donors exceeded 5%. A statistical classification framework was built for diagnosing cytomegalovirus status from the catalog of TCR beta chain sequences. In a later analysis, V and J genes were assigned by comparing TCR nucleotide sequences against IMGT/GENE-DB human TR gene sequences. Using the TCRdist pipeline, a later analysis assigned CDR3 sequences along with most-parsimonious VDJ recombination scenarios. In a later analysis, every TCR beta chain was defined by the combination of its CDR3 amino acid sequence and its V-gene family, and reads without a unique V-gene family were dropped. As a way to deal with suspected cross-contamination and a sequencing artifact, a later analysis dropped hundreds of nucleotide sequences that were highly shared and had low generation probability. For each public chain, a later analysis derived a clonal expansion index from normalized ranks of inferred template counts within each repertoire. In a later analysis, generation probabilities were computed using a VDJ recombination model fitted to out-of-frame rearrangements, and the results were checked against IGoR. In a later analysis, TCR-TCR, TCR-HLA and TCR-CMV co-occurrence was scored with hypergeometric tests, and a repertoire-size bias correction was applied to TCR pairs. False discovery rates were estimated in a later analysis by permuting HLA or CMV assignments 20 times. In a later analysis, co-occurring TCRs were grouped using DBSCAN, and TCRdist sequence similarity was added for clustering within HLA-allele-positive subsets. For co-occurrence clustering, repertoires with fewer than 30,000 or more than 120,000 public chains were excluded, along with 4 to 6 repertoires with anomalous nucleotide sharing. TCRdb mirrors the immuneACCESS table, restricted to in-frame sequences. Some clones are absent from its copies; in checked studies, under half trace to an unresolved V gene, and the reason for the others is unknown. The V and J calls and clone size are taken from that table; D and trimming were inferred from the DNA. The sample table lists about 170,000 clones, around four fifths of them with a count of one. The leading ten clones occupy 2% to 2.5% of the sample.

The cohort consisted of some 730 healthy bone marrow donors. At the time of sampling, all cohort members were nominally healthy, though unrecorded immune exposures were likely present. The donor tested CMV seronegative and was one of the 352 seronegative cohort members. Each donor provided a peripheral blood sample, and peripheral blood mononuclear cells were used for TCR beta sequencing. The Qiagen DNeasy Blood Extraction Kit was used to extract genomic DNA from the blood cell samples. In this sample, this clone turned up a few times. What antigen it recognizes has not been identified. Base qualities are not recorded, but no much larger clone differs from it by a single base.

This TCR was recovered from a female donor in good health and CMV-seronegative. This chain joins TRBV10-3 to TRBJ2-3, and 8 junction bases match TRBD1. Sample: PBMCs. The nucleotide sequence is given as TGTGCCATCAGTGCTACGGCCGGGACAGGCCTCACAGATACGCAGTATTTT. Protein translation: CAISATAGTGLTDTQYF.